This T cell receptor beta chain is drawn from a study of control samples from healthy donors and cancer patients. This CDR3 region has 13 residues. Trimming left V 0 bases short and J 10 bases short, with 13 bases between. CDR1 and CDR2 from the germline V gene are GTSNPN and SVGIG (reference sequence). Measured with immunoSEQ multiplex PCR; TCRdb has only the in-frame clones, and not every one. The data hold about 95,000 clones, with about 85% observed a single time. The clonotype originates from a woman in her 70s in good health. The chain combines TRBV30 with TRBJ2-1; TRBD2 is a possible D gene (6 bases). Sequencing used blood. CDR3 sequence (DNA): TGTGCCTGGAGTGTACGGGCGGGGTACGAGCAGTTCTTC. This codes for CAWSVRAGYEQFF.